This T cell receptor beta chain emerged from a study of cytomegalovirus exposure and HLA in healthy donors. General study points: Both high specificity and high sensitivity reportedly marked the classifier's diagnosis of cytomegalovirus status.

The germline V gene encodes CDR1 MNHEY and CDR2 SMNVEV (reference sequence). The CDR3 is 16 amino acids. V lost 2 bases and J lost 1, with 14 bases in between. As to this clone: The antigen is undetermined.

Measured with immunoSEQ multiplex PCR; TCRdb has only the in-frame clones, and not every one. The repertoire holds under 350,000 clones, with 80% to 90% as singletons. The specimen was PBMCs. The rearrangement joins TRBV27 to TRBJ1-2; D is unclear. The TCR originated in a woman in her late teens or twenties in good health and CMV-seronegative. CDR3 sequence: CASSLRFSGVNYGYTF. The DNA for the CDR3 is TGTGCCAGCAGTTTACGCTTTTCGGGAGTTAACTATGGCTACACCTTC.